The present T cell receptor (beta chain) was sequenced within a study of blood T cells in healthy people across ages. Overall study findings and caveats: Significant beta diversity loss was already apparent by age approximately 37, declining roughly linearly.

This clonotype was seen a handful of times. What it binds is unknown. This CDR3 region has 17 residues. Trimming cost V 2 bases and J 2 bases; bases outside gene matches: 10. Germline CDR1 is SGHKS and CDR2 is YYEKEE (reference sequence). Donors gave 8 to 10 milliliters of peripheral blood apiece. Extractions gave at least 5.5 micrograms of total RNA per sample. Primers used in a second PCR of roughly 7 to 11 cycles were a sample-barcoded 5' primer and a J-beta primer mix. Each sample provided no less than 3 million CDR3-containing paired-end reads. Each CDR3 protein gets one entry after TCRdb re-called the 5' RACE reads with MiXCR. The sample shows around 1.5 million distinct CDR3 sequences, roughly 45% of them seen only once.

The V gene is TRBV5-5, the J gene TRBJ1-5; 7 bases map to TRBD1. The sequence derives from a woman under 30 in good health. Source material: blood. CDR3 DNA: TGTGCCAGCAGCTTCAGGGGGGATATGGGAGGCAATCAGCCCCAGCATTTT. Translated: CASSFRGDMGGNQPQHF.